The clone carrying this T cell receptor (beta chain) was counted between two and nine times. Its specificity is unknown. From 5'RACE with constant-segment primers came TCR alpha and TCR beta cDNA libraries that carried sample barcodes and UMIs. TCRdb processed the 5' RACE reads anew with MiXCR; each CDR3 protein has one entry. The sample consists of 540,000 or so distinct CDR3 sequences, around 21% of them appearing once. This sample is part of a study of T-cell memory formation after mild COVID-19. Points from the study as a whole: Some responding clones appeared in pre-infection memory, suggesting cross-reactive memory joined. Clones shrinking between day 15 and 85 showed a balanced CD4/CD8 split, and those that grew later tilted toward CD4+.

The CDR3 sequence is 14 residues long. V lost 1 base to trimming and J lost 1 base, with 7 bases between them. CDR1 SGHDT and CDR2 YYEEEE come from the germline V gene. Sequencing was carried out using PBMCs or a T cell subset sorted from them (not recorded which). This chain joins TRBV5-6 and TRBJ2-3, with D hard to call. The source of this sequence is an adult woman who had mild COVID-19 (a few samples of this study predate the infection). Cell type and time point are not known. CDR3 amino acids: CASSLPAGTDTQYF. In nucleotides, the CDR3 is TGTGCCAGCAGCTTGCCGGCGGGCACAGATACGCAGTATTTT.